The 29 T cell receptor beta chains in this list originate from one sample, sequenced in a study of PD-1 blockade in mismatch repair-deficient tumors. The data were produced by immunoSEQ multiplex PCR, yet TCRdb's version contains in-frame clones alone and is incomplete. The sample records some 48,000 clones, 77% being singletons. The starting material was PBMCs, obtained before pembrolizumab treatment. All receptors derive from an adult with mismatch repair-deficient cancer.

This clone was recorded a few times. The CDR3 DNA sequence: TGCGCCAGCAGCCAAGGTGTTCGTCAGGGTCAAGAGACCCAGTACTTC. This gives the protein CASSQGVRQGQETQYF. The rearrangement links TRBV4-1 to TRBJ2-5; the D gene is possibly TRBD1 (5 bases). The germline V and J ends were trimmed by 1 base and 2 bases, with 14 bases remaining between them. The CDR3 contains 16 residues. CDR1 is MGHRA and CDR2 is YSYEKL in the germline V gene.

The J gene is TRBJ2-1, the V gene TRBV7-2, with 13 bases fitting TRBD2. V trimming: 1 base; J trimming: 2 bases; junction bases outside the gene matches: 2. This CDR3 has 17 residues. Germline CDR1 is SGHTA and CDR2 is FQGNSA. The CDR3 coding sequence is TGTGCCAGCAGCTTAGTGGGGACTAGCGGGGCCTACAATGAGCAGTTCTTC. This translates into CASSLVGTSGAYNEQFF. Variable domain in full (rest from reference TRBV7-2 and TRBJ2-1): GAGVSQSPSNKVTEKGKDVELRCDPISGHTALYWYRQSLGQGLEFLIYFQGNSAPDKSGLPSDRFSAERTGGSVSTLTIQRTQQEDSAVYLCASSLVGTSGAYNEQFFGPGTRLTVL.

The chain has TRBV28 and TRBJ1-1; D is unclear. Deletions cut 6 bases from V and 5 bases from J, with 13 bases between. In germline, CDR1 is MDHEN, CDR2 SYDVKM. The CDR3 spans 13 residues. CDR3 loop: CASSLSGGTEAFF. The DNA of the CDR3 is TGTGCCAGCAGCTTGTCGGGAGGTACTGAAGCTTTCTTT.

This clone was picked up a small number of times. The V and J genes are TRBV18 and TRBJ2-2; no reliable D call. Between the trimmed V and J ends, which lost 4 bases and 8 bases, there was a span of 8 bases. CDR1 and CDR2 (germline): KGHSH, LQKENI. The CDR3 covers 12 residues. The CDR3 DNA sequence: TGTGCCAGCTCACGGACGTTGGGGGAGCTGTTTTTT. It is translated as CASSRTLGELFF.

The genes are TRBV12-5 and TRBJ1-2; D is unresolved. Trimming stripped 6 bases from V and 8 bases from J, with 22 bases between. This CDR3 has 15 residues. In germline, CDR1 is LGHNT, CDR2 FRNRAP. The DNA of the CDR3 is TGTGCTAGTGGACTGAGGGTGTTTTACCCTTTCGGCTACACCTTC. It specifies CASGLRVFYPFGYTF.

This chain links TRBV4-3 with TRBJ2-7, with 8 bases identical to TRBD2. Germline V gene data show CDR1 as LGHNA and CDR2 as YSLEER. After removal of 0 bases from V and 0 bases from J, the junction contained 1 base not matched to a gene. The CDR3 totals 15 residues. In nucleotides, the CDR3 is TGCGCCAGCAGCCAAGACCTAGCGGGCTCCTACGAGCAGTACTTC. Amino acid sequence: CASSQDLAGSYEQYF.

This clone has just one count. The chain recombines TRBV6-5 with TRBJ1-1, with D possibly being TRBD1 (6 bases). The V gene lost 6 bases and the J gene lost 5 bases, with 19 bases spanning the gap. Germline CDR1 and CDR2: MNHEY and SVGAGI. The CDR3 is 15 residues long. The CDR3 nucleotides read TGTGCCAGCAGGGAACGGGGGGCTGGGCGGACTGAAGCTTTCTTT. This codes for CASRERGAGRTEAFF.

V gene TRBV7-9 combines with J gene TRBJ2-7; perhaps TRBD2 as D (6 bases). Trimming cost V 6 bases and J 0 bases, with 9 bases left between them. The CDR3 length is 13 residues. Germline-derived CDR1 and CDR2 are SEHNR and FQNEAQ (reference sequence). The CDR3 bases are TGTGCCAGCAGTTACGGGAGCTCCTACGAGCAGTACTTC. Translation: CASSYGSSYEQYF. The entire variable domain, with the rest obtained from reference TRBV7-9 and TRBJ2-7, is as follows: DTGVSQNPRHKITKRGQNVTFRCDPISEHNRLYWYRQTLGQGPEFLTYFQNEAQLEKSRLLSDRFSAERPKGSFSTLEIQRTEQGDSAMYLCASSYGSSYEQYFGPGTRLTVT.

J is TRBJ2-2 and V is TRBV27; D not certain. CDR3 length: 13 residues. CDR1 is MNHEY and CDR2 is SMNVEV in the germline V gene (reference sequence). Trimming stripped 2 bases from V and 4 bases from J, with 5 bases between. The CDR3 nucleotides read TGTGCCAGCAGTTTAGTTCTCACCGGGGAGCTGTTTTTT. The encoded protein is CASSLVLTGELFF.

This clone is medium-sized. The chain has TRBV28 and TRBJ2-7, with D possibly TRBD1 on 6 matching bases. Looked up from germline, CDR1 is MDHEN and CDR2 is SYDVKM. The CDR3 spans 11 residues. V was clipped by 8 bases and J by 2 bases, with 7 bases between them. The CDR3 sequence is CASGTTYEQYF. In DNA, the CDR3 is TGTGCCAGCGGGACAACCTACGAGCAGTACTTC.

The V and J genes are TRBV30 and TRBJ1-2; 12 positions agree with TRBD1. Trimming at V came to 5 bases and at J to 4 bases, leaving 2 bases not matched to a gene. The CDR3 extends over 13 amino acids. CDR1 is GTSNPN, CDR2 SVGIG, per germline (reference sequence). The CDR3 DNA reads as TGTGCCTGGGGGACAGGGGGCACCTATGGCTACACCTTC. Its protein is CAWGTGGTYGYTF.

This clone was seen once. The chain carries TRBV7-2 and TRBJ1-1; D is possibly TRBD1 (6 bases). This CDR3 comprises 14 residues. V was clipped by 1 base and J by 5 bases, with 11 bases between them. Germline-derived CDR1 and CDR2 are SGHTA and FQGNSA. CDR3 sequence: CASSLGTQGTEAFF. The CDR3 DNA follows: TGTGCCAGCAGCTTAGGCACACAGGGAACTGAAGCTTTCTTT. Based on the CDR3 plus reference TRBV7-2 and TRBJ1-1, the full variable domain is GAGVSQSPSNKVTEKGKDVELRCDPISGHTALYWYRQSLGQGLEFLIYFQGNSAPDKSGLPSDRFSAERTGGSVSTLTIQRTQQEDSAVYLCASSLGTQGTEAFFGQGTRLTVV.

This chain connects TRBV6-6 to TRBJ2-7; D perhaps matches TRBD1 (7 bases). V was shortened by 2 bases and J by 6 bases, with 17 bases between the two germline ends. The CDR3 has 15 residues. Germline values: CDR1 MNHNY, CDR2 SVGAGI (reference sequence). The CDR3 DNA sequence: TGTGCCAGCAGTTACCCCCCAAGACAGGGAGGCGAGCAGTACTTC. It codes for CASSYPPRQGGEQYF.

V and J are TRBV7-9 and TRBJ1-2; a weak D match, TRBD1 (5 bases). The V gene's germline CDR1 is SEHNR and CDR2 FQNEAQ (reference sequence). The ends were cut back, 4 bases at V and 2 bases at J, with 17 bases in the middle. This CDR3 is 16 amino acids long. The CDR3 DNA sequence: TGTGCCAGCAGCTATCCGGGGCTCGGGAGGAACTATGGCTACACCTTC. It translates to CASSYPGLGRNYGYTF.

CDR3 protein: CASSLPGGGAYGYTF. CDR3 DNA: TGTGCCAGCAGCCTCCCGGGGGGGGGCGCATATGGCTACACCTTC. This sequence joins TRBV11-2 and TRBJ1-2, with TRBD1 as a possible D gene (6 bases). Germline assignment: CDR1 SGHAT and CDR2 FQNNGV. Trimming pared 5 bases from V and 5 bases from J, leaving 18 bases between. The CDR3 sequence is 15 residues long. Full variable domain (rest looked up from reference TRBV11-2 and TRBJ1-2): EAGVAQSPRYKIIEKRQSVAFWCNPISGHATLYWYQQILGQGPKLLIQFQNNGVVDDSQLPKDRFSAERLKGVDSTLKIQPAKLEDSAVYLCASSLPGGGAYGYTFGSGTRLTVV.

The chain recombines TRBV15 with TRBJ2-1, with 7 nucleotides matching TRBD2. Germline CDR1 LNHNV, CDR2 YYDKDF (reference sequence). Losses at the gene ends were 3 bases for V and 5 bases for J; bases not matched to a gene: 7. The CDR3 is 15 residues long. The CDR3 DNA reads TGTGCCACCAGCAGGGGGGGGTTGGGGGACAATGAGCAGTTCTTC. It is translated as CATSRGGLGDNEQFF.

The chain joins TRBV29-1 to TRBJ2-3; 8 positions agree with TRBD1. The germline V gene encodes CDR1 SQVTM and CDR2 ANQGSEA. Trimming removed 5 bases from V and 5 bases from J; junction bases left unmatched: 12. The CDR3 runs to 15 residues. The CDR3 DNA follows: TGCAGCGTTTGTGTCAGGGGGCGAAGTGGAGATACGCAGTATTTT. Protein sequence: CSVCVRGRSGDTQYF.

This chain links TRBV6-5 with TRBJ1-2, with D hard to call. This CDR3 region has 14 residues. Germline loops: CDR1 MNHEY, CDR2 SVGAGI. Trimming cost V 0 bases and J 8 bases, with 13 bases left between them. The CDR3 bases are TGTGCCAGCAGTTACTCGTCAGCGCTTTGGGGCTACACCTTC. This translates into CASSYSSALWGYTF.

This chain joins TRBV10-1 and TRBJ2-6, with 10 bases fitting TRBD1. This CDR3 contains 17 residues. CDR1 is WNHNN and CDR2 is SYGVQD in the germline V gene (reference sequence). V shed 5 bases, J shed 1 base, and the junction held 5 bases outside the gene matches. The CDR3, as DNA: TGCGCCAGCAGTCCGGGACAGGGGAGATCTGGGGCCAACGTCCTGACTTTC. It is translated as CASSPGQGRSGANVLTF.

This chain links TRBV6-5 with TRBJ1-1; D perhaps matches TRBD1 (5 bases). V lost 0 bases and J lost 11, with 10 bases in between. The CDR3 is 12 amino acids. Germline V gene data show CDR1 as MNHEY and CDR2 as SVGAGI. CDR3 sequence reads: CASSYSGEGAFF. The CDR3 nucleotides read TGTGCCAGCAGTTACTCGGGGGAAGGGGCTTTCTTT.

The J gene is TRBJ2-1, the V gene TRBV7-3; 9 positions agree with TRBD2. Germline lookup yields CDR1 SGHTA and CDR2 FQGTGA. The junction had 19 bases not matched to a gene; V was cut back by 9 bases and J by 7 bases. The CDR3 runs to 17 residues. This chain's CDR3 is CASTLGLASGKGNEQFF. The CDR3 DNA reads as TGTGCCAGTACGCTAGGTTTAGCTAGCGGGAAAGGAAATGAGCAGTTCTTC.

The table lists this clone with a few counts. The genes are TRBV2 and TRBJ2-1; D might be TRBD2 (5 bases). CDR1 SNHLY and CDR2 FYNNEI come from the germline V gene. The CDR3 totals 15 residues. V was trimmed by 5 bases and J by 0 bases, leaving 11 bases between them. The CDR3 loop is CASSSGESSYNEQFF. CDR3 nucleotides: TGTGCCAGCAGTAGCGGAGAAAGCTCCTACAATGAGCAGTTCTTC.

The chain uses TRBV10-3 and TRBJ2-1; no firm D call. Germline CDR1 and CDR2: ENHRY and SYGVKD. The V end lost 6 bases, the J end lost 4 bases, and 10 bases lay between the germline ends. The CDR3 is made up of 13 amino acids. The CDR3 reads CAISSGPYNEQFF. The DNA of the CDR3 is TGTGCCATCAGCTCCGGACCTTACAATGAGCAGTTCTTC.

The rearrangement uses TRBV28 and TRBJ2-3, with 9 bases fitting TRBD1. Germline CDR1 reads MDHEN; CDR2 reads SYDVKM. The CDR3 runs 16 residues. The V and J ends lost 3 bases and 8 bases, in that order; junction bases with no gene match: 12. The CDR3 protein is CASSFEWTGVLGTQYF. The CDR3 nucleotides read TGTGCCAGCAGTTTTGAATGGACAGGGGTTTTAGGTACGCAGTATTTT.

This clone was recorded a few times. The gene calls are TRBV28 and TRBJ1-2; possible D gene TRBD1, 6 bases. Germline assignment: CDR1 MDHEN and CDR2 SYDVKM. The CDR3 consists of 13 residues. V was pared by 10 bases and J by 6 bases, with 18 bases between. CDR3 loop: CATEGGAVDGYTF. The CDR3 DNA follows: TGTGCCACCGAAGGGGGGGCGGTCGATGGCTACACCTTC.

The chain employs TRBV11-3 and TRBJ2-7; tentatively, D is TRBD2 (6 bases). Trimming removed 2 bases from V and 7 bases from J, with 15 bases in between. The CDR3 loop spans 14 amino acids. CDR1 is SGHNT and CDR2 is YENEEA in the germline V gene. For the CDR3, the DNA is TGTGCCAGCAGCTTACCTCCCTTTAGCGGAGAGCAGTACTTC. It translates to CASSLPPFSGEQYF. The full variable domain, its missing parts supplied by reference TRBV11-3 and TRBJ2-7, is EAGVVQSPRYKIIEKKQPVAFWCNPISGHNTLYWYLQNLGQGPELLIRYENEEAVDDSQLPKDRFSAERLKGVDSTLKIQPAELGDSAVYLCASSLPPFSGEQYFGPGTRLTVT.

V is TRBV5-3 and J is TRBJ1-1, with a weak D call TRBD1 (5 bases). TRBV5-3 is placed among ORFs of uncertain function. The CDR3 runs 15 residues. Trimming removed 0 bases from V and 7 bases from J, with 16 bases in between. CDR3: CARSLARTPLNEAFF. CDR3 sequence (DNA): TGTGCCAGAAGCTTGGCCCGGACACCCCTAAATGAAGCTTTCTTT.

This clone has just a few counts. CDR3 in DNA: TGTGCCAGCAGCGGGTTAAGCTCCTACAATGAGCAGTTCTTC. Translating gives CASSGLSSYNEQFF. V gene TRBV7-9 combines with J gene TRBJ2-1; D call uncertain. CDR1 and CDR2 (germline): SEHNR, FQNEAQ (reference sequence). Trimming shortened V by 5 bases and J by 0 bases, and 8 bases separated the two germline ends. The CDR3 covers 14 residues.

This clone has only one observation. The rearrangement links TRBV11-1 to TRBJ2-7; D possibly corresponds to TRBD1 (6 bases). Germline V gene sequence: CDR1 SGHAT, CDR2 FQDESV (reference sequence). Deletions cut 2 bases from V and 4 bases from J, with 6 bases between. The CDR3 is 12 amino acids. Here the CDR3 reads CASSLQGYEQYF. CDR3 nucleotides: TGTGCCAGCAGCTTACAGGGGTACGAGCAGTACTTC.